A selection of T cell receptor beta chains follows, all from one sample in a study of early T cells in non-severe SARS-CoV-2 infection. TCRdb reprocessed the 5' RACE reads via MiXCR and lists one record per CDR3 protein. The data contain tens of thousands of distinct CDR3 sequences, 13% to 15% of them singletons. The sequencing sample was made of whole blood. The origin of the receptors is an adult who was a healthcare worker with PCR-confirmed SARS-CoV-2 infection or an uninfected control (not recorded which). CDR3s include the opening cysteine and the closing phenylalanine or tryptophan. The D gene is left open where the match is weak. Clone size is given for some rows only: seen once, a few or many times, or a class if the clone is expanded.

CDR3 DNA: TGTGCCAGCAGCCTACCGAGAGACGTGGCGGGGAATGAGCAGTTCTTC
CDR3 protein: CASSLPRDVAGNEQFF
V gene: TRBV7-9
clone size: many
D gene: .
J gene: TRBJ2-1

CDR3 DNA: TGTGCCTGGAGGGGCCTCGGGGTCTCTGGGGCCAACGTCCTGACTTTC
CDR3 protein: CAWRGLGVSGANVLTF
V gene: TRBV30
clone size: few
D gene: .
J gene: TRBJ2-6

CDR3 DNA: TGTGCCAGCTGCTACGGCGGGGATCAAGAGACCCAGTACTTC
CDR3 protein: CASCYGGDQETQYF
V gene: TRBV2
clone size: .
D gene: .
J gene: TRBJ2-5

CDR3 DNA: TGCAGTGCTGGGGACTTGCCCGGGTCCTACGAGCAGTACTTC
CDR3 protein: CSAGDLPGSYEQYF
V gene: TRBV20-1
clone size: many
D gene: .
J gene: TRBJ2-7

CDR3 DNA: TGTGCCAGCAGCTTAAGGTCGGGGAACACTGAAGCTTTCTTT
CDR3 protein: CASSLRSGNTEAFF
V gene: TRBV7-6
clone size: few
D gene: .
J gene: TRBJ1-1

CDR3 DNA: TGCGCCACCCATCGGGGGGTACGTGGGGACGAGCAGTACTTC
CDR3 protein: CATHRGVRGDEQYF
V gene: TRBV5-1
clone size: few
D gene: TRBD2
J gene: TRBJ2-7

CDR3 DNA: TGTGCCAGCAGTCGACTAGCGGGAGGCGGGGAGCTGTTTTTT
CDR3 protein: CASSRLAGGGELFF
V gene: TRBV2
clone size: .
D gene: TRBD2
J gene: TRBJ2-2

CDR3 DNA: TGTGCCAGCAGCGTAACGGTCAATGAGCAGTTCTTC
CDR3 protein: CASSVTVNEQFF
V gene: TRBV7-6
clone size: few
D gene: .
J gene: TRBJ2-1

CDR3 DNA: TGTGCCAGCAGGCAAACAGGGGGAGAACTGTTTTTT
CDR3 protein: CASRQTGGELFF
V gene: TRBV11-2
clone size: many
D gene: TRBD1
J gene: TRBJ1-4

CDR3 DNA: TGCGCCAGCAGCCGGGCGGTGGTCACCGGGGAGCTGTTTTTT
CDR3 protein: CASSRAVVTGELFF
V gene: TRBV4-1
clone size: few
D gene: .
J gene: TRBJ2-2

CDR3 DNA: TGTGCCAGCAGCCCTTCGCAAGGGGGCCCTCTACCTTACGAGCAGTACTTC
CDR3 protein: CASSPSQGGPLPYEQYF
V gene: TRBV3-1
clone size: few
D gene: TRBD1
J gene: TRBJ2-7

CDR3 DNA: TGTGCCAGCAGCTACGGGACGGGTCAGCCCCAGCATTTT
CDR3 protein: CASSYGTGQPQHF
V gene: TRBV7-9
clone size: .
D gene: .
J gene: TRBJ1-5

CDR3 DNA: TGTGCCAGCAGCCGCCGGGACTCAGCGGTTGGTGAGCAGTTCTTC
CDR3 protein: CASSRRDSAVGEQFF
V gene: TRBV7-2
clone size: .
D gene: .
J gene: TRBJ2-1

CDR3 DNA: TGTGCCTGGAGTGCTGGGACTAGCGGGAGCTTGGCAGAGACCCAGTACTTC
CDR3 protein: CAWSAGTSGSLAETQYF
V gene: TRBV30
clone size: few
D gene: TRBD2
J gene: TRBJ2-5

CDR3 DNA: TGTGCCAGCTCACCACAGGGGGCGATCAGGCTAGCGGCCTACGAGCAGTACTTC
CDR3 protein: CASSPQGAIRLAAYEQYF
V gene: TRBV18
clone size: few
D gene: .
J gene: TRBJ2-7

CDR3 DNA: TGCGCCAGCACCAGGGAGGGTTACTACGAGCAGTACTTC
CDR3 protein: CASTREGYYEQYF
V gene: TRBV5-1
clone size: once
D gene: TRBD2
J gene: TRBJ2-7

CDR3 DNA: TGTGCCAGCAGTTTATCAACAGTCCCCTACGAGCAGTACTTC
CDR3 protein: CASSLSTVPYEQYF
V gene: TRBV27
clone size: few
D gene: .
J gene: TRBJ2-7

CDR3 DNA: TGTGCCAGCAGCCAGACGCTTTCACCCCTCCACTTT
CDR3 protein: CASSQTLSPLHF
V gene: TRBV3-1
clone size: few
D gene: .
J gene: TRBJ1-6

CDR3 DNA: TGTGCCAGTAGCAAGACTAGTGGAAGTCGGGGTGAGCAGTTCTTC
CDR3 protein: CASSKTSGSRGEQFF
V gene: TRBV19
clone size: .
D gene: .
J gene: TRBJ2-1

CDR3 DNA: TGTGCCAGCAGCTTAGGCCCGGGCAGCCGAAAATCAGATACGCAGTATTTT
CDR3 protein: CASSLGPGSRKSDTQYF
V gene: TRBV7-6
clone size: .
D gene: .
J gene: TRBJ2-3

CDR3 DNA: TGCGCCAGCAGCCCGTCCGGACAGGGGTCCTACGAGCAGTACTTC
CDR3 protein: CASSPSGQGSYEQYF
V gene: TRBV5-1
clone size: few
D gene: TRBD1
J gene: TRBJ2-7

CDR3 DNA: TGTGCCAGCAGCCCTTGGAAACCCAGAACAACTAATGAAAAACTGTTTTTT
CDR3 protein: CASSPWKPRTTNEKLFF
V gene: TRBV5-5
clone size: .
D gene: .
J gene: TRBJ1-4

CDR3 DNA: TGTGCCAGCAGCTCCCCGGAGGGAGGGCGGGCAGATACGCAGTATTTT
CDR3 protein: CASSSPEGGRADTQYF
V gene: TRBV7-9
clone size: .
D gene: TRBD2
J gene: TRBJ2-3

CDR3 DNA: TGTGCCAGCGGGACGGGGGAAGGCCTCTACGAGCAGTACTTC
CDR3 protein: CASGTGEGLYEQYF
V gene: TRBV7-9
clone size: .
D gene: .
J gene: TRBJ2-7

CDR3 DNA: TGTGCCAGCAGCCCTCAGCCTTTTCAGATGGGCTACACCTTC
CDR3 protein: CASSPQPFQMGYTF
V gene: TRBV7-2
clone size: many
D gene: .
J gene: TRBJ1-2

CDR3 DNA: TGTGCCAGCAGCCCCCTAGCGGGAGCCTACGAGCAGTACTTC
CDR3 protein: CASSPLAGAYEQYF
V gene: TRBV7-9
clone size: many
D gene: TRBD2
J gene: TRBJ2-7

CDR3 DNA: TGCGCCAGCAGCCAATTACTAGCGGGAGTGGATACGCAGTATTTT
CDR3 protein: CASSQLLAGVDTQYF
V gene: TRBV4-1
clone size: .
D gene: TRBD2
J gene: TRBJ2-3

CDR3 DNA: TGCGCCAGCAGCCACCTAGCGGGAGACCCAGTGAATGAGCAGTTCTTC
CDR3 protein: CASSHLAGDPVNEQFF
V gene: TRBV4-1
clone size: few
D gene: TRBD2
J gene: TRBJ2-1

CDR3 DNA: TGTGCCAGCAGTTTATCTGTCAATTCCAATCAGCCCCAGCATTTT
CDR3 protein: CASSLSVNSNQPQHF
V gene: TRBV27
clone size: many
D gene: .
J gene: TRBJ1-5

CDR3 DNA: TGCGCCAGCAGCTCCGTCCCGGGACAGGGATTGAATTCACCCCTCCACTTT
CDR3 protein: CASSSVPGQGLNSPLHF
V gene: TRBV5-1
clone size: few
D gene: TRBD1
J gene: TRBJ1-6